This TCR beta chain came from a study of T cell responses to AZD1222 COVID-19 vaccine. General observations from the study: There were repertoire samples only from the period after the peak T cell response. Across spike, vaccine-associated CD4 TCRs were found, dominant at 160-218 and 743-854. The sample set comprised mostly white British donors with more females, and clonal diversity was possibly underestimated.

The assay was immunoSEQ multiplex PCR, and TCRdb's table has in-frame clones only and misses some. This sample has 140,000 to 150,000 clones; roughly 89% occur once, and the top ten carry roughly 7.6%. Points on this clone: Its antigen is currently unknown.

V was clipped by 1 base and J by 3 bases, with 13 bases between them. CDR1 SGHVS and CDR2 FQNEAQ come from the germline V gene. The CDR3 extends over 15 amino acids. The starting material was peripheral blood, obtained 28 days after the second dose of the MenACWY control vaccine. The sequence came from an adult who received the MenACWY meningococcal vaccine as a control. This chain joins TRBV7-8 and TRBJ2-7, with D uncertain. In nucleotides, the CDR3 is TGTGCCAGCAGCTTAGAGCGAGGAGACATCTACGAGCAGTACTTC. This sequence encodes CASSLERGDIYEQYF.